This TCR beta chain appears in the sequencing data of a study of T cells after yellow fever vaccination (dated by TCRdb to between 2017 and 2020). About the study as a whole: The SMART-Seq v4 Ultra Low Input RNA kit was used to prepare libraries from fractions with low cell numbers. Two healthy male donors, one aged 18 to 29 and one aged 30 to 40 years, were included in the cohort. Bulk PBMC replicates and cell subsets were isolated from blood drawn at multiple timepoints before and after both primary and secondary immunization. To track T-cell clones before and after primary and booster YFV17D yellow fever vaccination, bulk TCR alpha and beta repertoires were sequenced longitudinally. Here is what the overall study found, with its caveats: Most clones expanded after primary vaccination were re-detected after the booster (almost 97% of CD4 and about 88% of CD8), suggesting broad memory maintenance. Computational filtering was needed because FACS-sorted repertoires could contain abundant contaminating clonotypes from the bulk population. The secondary T-cell response was found to be weaker but faster than the primary response, with a peak reached on day 5 rather than on day 15. A small fraction of clonotypes appeared in both the CD4 and CD8 compartments, likely as a result of convergent recombination. Only a couple of donors were included in the study, so the extent to which the findings can be generalized is limited.

This clonotype was detected ten times or more. The clone's antigen remains unknown. No base qualities exist here, and no much larger clone lies one base off it. The CDR3 goes from the cysteine to the phenylalanine over 12 residues. Only the CDR3 region is kept as DNA, spanning 36 bases read in frame from base 1. Deletion took 3 bases off V and 8 bases off J, with a span of 13 bases between the germline ends. The germline V gene (reference sequence) sets CDR1 to DFQATT and CDR2 to SNEGSKA. Sample treatment or condition, as interpreted from the label and publication: live attenuated yellow fever vaccine strain. At every blood-draw timepoint, two biological replicates of bulk PBMCs were collected. PBMCs were isolated from peripheral blood using a standard Ficoll-Paque protocol. TriZol was used to extract RNA from bulk PBMCs, from CD4 and CD8 fractions, and from dextramer-positive and dextramer-negative fractions.

TCRdb names Illumina NovaSeq 6000 as the instrument used. Synthesis of TCR cDNA relied on 5'RACE template switching, a step that introduced a universal primer site along with unique molecular identifiers. Priming of cDNA synthesis was performed from both the TCR alpha and TCR beta constant segments. Libraries were amplified in two PCR steps, with sample barcodes and sequencing adapters added in the second step. Sequencing of libraries was done on Illumina HiSeq 2500 (2x100 bp) or NovaSeq (2x150 bp). The authors' pipeline ran thus. Demultiplexing of reads and collapsing into UMI consensus sequences were performed with MIGEC, and V(D)J alignment was carried out with MiXCR. Vaccine-responding clonotypes were defined with edgeR using replicate PBMC samples, requiring FDR below 0.01 and a log2 fold change above 5 up to day 15. CD4 or CD8 identity was assigned to each bulk clonotype according to whether the clonotype was present at higher abundance in the sequenced CD4 repertoire or the sequenced CD8 repertoire. TCRdb reanalyzed the raw reads on its own, using fastp at Q25 for trimming and MiXCR for clone calling, and kept in-frame beta chains. Every entry covers one CDR3 protein and lists the most common genes and DNA from its rows. These V and J calls rely on TCRdb rather than the paper's analysis. The sample profile shows approximately 330,000 distinct CDR3 sequences; over 4% of them were found once. The top ten clones comprise under 30% of the sample.

The receptor was derived from a young man who received the YFV17D yellow fever vaccine. The V and J segments used are TRBV20-1 and TRBJ1-2; the D gene assignment is ambiguous. Sequenced material: PBMCs, taken 5 days after the yellow fever booster vaccination. The CDR3 sequence is CSASEEFRGYTF. In nucleotides, the sequence is TGCAGTGCTAGTGAGGAATTTCGAGGCTACACCTTC.